This T cell receptor beta chain was sequenced in a study of CD8 T cells in Susac syndrome. V was trimmed by 2 bases and J by 4 bases, leaving 10 bases between them. The CDR3 totals 13 residues. Germline CDR1 is SQVTM and CDR2 is ANQGSEA. With regard to this clonotype: The antigen is not known.

Healthy donors were controls matched for age and sex. TEMRA cells were enriched by FACS, while CD8+ and CD4+ T cells were obtained through a negative isolation that was performed magnetically. With random hexamers, 0.5 to 1 ug RNA was reverse transcribed. The immunoSEQ assay covered 54 Vbeta and 13 Jbeta segments for CDR3. TCRdb reprocessed the immunoSEQ multiplex PCR reads with MiXCR, giving one entry per CDR3 protein. This table has under 200,000 distinct CDR3 sequences, around 95% appearing once. Findings and limits, study-wide: The study acknowledged a relatively small number of individuals in its TCR sequencing and HLA analysis.

V and J are TRBV29-1 and TRBJ2-3; D is perhaps TRBD1 (5 bases). The source is a human donor in good health. Input material: CD4+ T cells from PBMCs. DNA of the CDR3: TGCAGCGTTGAACCCCAGGGTTCAGATACGCAGTATTTT. Protein product: CSVEPQGSDTQYF.